This record covers a single T cell receptor (beta chain). The data belong to a study of cytomegalovirus exposure and HLA in healthy donors. Germline CDR1 reads SGHDN; CDR2 reads FVKESK. This CDR3 spans 23 amino acids. Trimming at V came to 0 bases and at J to 3 bases, leaving 21 bases not matched to a gene. Primers: 60 Vbeta forward and 13 Jbeta reverse. The data were produced by immunoSEQ multiplex PCR, yet TCRdb's version contains in-frame clones alone and is incomplete. This sample has some 140,000 clones, with 73% found just once. The chain joins TRBV14 to TRBJ2-2, with 11 positions matching TRBD1. The sample consisted of PBMCs. This receptor was taken from a woman in her forties in good health and CMV-seronegative. CDR3 sequence: CASSQDLRDRGFLPLLHTGELFF. CDR3 nucleotide sequence: TGTGCCAGCAGCCAAGACCTCAGGGACAGGGGGTTTCTCCCTCTACTTCACACCGGGGAGCTGTTTTTT.